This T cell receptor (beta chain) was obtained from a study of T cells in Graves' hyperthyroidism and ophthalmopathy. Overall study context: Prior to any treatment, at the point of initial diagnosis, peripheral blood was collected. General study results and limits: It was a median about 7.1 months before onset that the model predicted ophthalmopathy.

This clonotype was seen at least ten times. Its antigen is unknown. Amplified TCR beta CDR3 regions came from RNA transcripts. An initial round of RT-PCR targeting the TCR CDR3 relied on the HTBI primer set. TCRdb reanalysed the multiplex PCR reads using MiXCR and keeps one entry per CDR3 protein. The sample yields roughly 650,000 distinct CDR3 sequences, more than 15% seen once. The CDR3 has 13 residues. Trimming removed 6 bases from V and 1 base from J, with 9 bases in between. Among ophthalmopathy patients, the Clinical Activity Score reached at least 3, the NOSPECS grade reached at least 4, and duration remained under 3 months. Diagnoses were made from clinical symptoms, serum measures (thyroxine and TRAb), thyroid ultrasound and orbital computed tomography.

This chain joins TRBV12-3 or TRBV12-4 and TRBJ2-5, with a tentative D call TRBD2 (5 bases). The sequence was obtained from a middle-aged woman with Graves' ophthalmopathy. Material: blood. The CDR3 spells CASRKGVQETQYF. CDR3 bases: TGTGCCAGCAGAAAGGGAGTCCAAGAGACCCAGTACTTC.